This entry describes one T cell receptor (beta chain). Its antigen is currently not known. Base qualities are not at hand, and no much larger clone is one base apart. Inclusive of the bounding cysteine and phenylalanine, the CDR3 is 14 residues long. Only the CDR3 DNA is retained, 42 bases long and in frame from the first base. Sequences LNHDA (CDR1) and SQIVND (CDR2) are obtained from the germline V gene (reference sequence). The junction shows trimming of 5 bases on V and 9 bases on J, plus 20 bases between the germline ends. The sample belongs to a study of cytotoxic CD8 clonotypes in ibrutinib-treated CLL (dated by TCRdb to 2020 to 2022). Study-level background: In this cohort, approximately 15 patients were treatment-naive and approximately ten were relapsed/refractory, while around 17 had unmutated IGHV. Responses were partial in roughly 25 patients and complete in 2; after median around 65 months follow-up, about 14 stayed in remission and some twelve progressed. Response samples were taken after a median of approximately 12 months on treatment, ranging from about 6 to 36 months. An average of approximately 260,000 productive templates and 80,000 to 95,000 productive rearrangements was obtained per sample. Longitudinal samples were obtainable from about 30% of the roughly 90 participants in the trial. Cryopreserved peripheral blood mononuclear cells were obtained before treatment, at response, and at either sustained remission or disease progression. What the authors observed across the whole study: At baseline, clonality was higher than in age-matched healthy donors and showed a strong correlation with circulating CD8+ T-cell counts. Public clonotypes were found to be uncommon and were observed to contract or remain stable during treatment; the increase in clonality was shown to reflect expansion of private clonotypes at ibrutinib response. Clonality increased at ibrutinib response, stayed stable in sustained remission, and fell back toward baseline at progression. Sampling times were not matched between patients in sustained remission and patients whose disease was progressing, and lymph node repertoires were not examined.

For TCR beta library preparation, about 2 micrograms of genomic DNA was extracted from cryopreserved PBMCs. Longitudinal blood samples from CLL patients on ibrutinib monotherapy underwent high-throughput TCR beta sequencing. The patients took part in an open-label, single-center phase 2 trial of ibrutinib monotherapy. The goal of deep resolution MiSeq sequencing was a depth between 1 in 1 million and 1 in 200,000 T cells, and coverage averaged 10x per clonotype. TCR beta libraries were generated with the immunoSEQ hsTCRB Kit. On the authors' methods: Data were analyzed with ImmunoSEQ Data Assistant and ImmunoSEQ Analyzer, with V, D and J genes assigned per IMGT definitions. Clonality, which ranges from 0 to 1, was calculated as one minus the normalized Shannon entropy of productive rearrangement frequencies. Only overrepresented clonotypes making up at least 0.05% of each patient's repertoire were included in the public clonotype analysis. About twelve age-matched healthy donor repertoires from immuneACCESS were used as controls for clonality. The table was pulled from immuneACCESS by TCRdb, which kept in-frame rearrangements only. Such tables lose some clones; where checked, under half of the loss comes from unresolved V genes, and the rest has no known cause. Clone size and the V and J calls come from that table; the DNA yielded D and trimming. The sample table holds some 17,000 clones, of which about 80% were seen once. Over 15% of the sample rests with the top ten.

The sequence was collected from a human donor with chronic lymphocytic leukemia. Sequenced material: PBMCs, taken before ibrutinib treatment. Recombination connected TRBV19 to TRBJ2-7; the D gene is possibly TRBD2, with 6 bases matching. The CDR3 protein: CASSWGETALGQYF. The bases read TGTGCCAGTAGTTGGGGGGAGACTGCACTAGGGCAGTACTTC. Reference TRBV19 and TRBJ2-7 genes cover what lies past the CDR3, so the full variable domain is DGGITQSPKYLFRKEGQNVTLSCEQNLNHDAMYWYRQDPGQGLRLIYYSQIVNDFQKGDIAEGYSVSREKKESFPLTVTSAQKNPTAFYLCASSWGETALGQYFGPGTRLTVT.